The clone carrying this T cell receptor beta chain has ten or more counts. What it recognizes is unknown. This sample is drawn from a study of molecular identifiers for immune sequencing clone quantification. Study-level results: Over 99% of effector molecules, but under 1% in naive cells, were held by clones with more than 20 RNA copies.

Previously reported methods and listed TCR primers produced the bulk TCR libraries. Each CDR3 protein is one row after TCRdb ran MiXCR on the PCR reads. Of about 630,000 distinct CDR3 sequences listed, approximately 24% are singletons. Using 10%, 30% or 50% RNA, naive CD8 libraries were derived from around 20,000 to 1,000,000 sorted cells. The sequenced sample consisted of naive CD8+ T cells from blood, with Jurkat cell RNA spiked in. Subset described: FACS-sorted CD8+CD4-CCR7+CD45RA+ naive T cells. This sequence originates from a human donor in good health. Some libraries in this study had Jurkat cell RNA spiked in.

CDR3 coding DNA: TGTGCCAGCAGCTTAGCAAAGGGACCTTATGGCTACACCTTC. Amino acids: CASSLAKGPYGYTF. The V gene is TRBV13, the J gene TRBJ1-2; D perhaps matches TRBD1 (5 bases). The CDR3 consists of 14 residues. V lost 1 base, J lost 5 bases, and 11 bases lay in between. Germline CDR1 is PRHDT and CDR2 is FYEKMQ (reference sequence). Complete variable domain (other parts from reference TRBV13 and TRBJ1-2): AAGVIQSPRHLIKEKRETATLKCYPIPRHDTVYWYQQGPGQDPQFLISFYEKMQSDKGSIPDRFSAQQFSDYHSELNMSSLELGDSALYFCASSLAKGPYGYTFGSGTRLTVV.